Below, 7 T cell receptor beta chains from the same sample are listed, as sequenced in a study of T-cell memory formation after mild COVID-19 (dated by TCRdb to the early 2020s). The library was produced with 5' RACE. The instrument was an Illumina NovaSeq 6000. Through fastp at Q25 and MiXCR, TCRdb rebuilt clones from the public reads, retaining in-frame beta chains. Rows merge per CDR3 protein into single entries with the most common DNA and genes. Counted in this sample were hundreds of thousands of distinct CDR3 sequences; roughly a quarter of them appeared once. Around 8.1% of the sample goes to the ten largest clones. Sequencing used PBMCs or a T cell subset sorted from them (not recorded which). Every receptor here comes from an adult woman who had mild COVID-19 (a few samples of this study predate the infection). The sample titles of this study are shuffled in the database, so cell type and time point are left out; the donor was told from shared clones.

V is TRBV24-1 and J is TRBJ2-5, with TRBD1 matching 11 bases. The length of the CDR3 is 15 residues. Germline CDR1 reads KGHDR; CDR2 reads SFDVKD. After removal of 3 bases from V and 5 bases from J, the junction contained 4 bases not matched to a gene. CDR3 nucleotides: TGTGCCACCAGTGATGGGGGGACAGGGGGGGAGACCCAGTACTTC. Its protein product is CATSDGGTGGETQYF.

In this sample, this clonotype turned up many times. The V and J genes are TRBV20-1 and TRBJ2-5; unclear D gene. V was cut by 0 bases and J by 4 bases, with 6 bases left in between. The CDR3 sequence is 12 residues long. CDR1 is DFQATT, CDR2 SNEGSKA, per germline (reference sequence). CDR3 nucleotide sequence: TGCAGTGCTAGAGATCGTAGAGAGACCCAGTACTTC. Its translation is CSARDRRETQYF.

This clonotype was recorded a few times. This chain links TRBV18 with TRBJ1-2; D unresolved. V was shortened by 5 bases and J by 4 bases, with 11 bases between the two germline ends. CDR1 is KGHSH and CDR2 is LQKENI in the germline V gene. This CDR3 region has 13 residues. CDR3 region: CASSTLGPYGYTF. CDR3 DNA: TGTGCCAGCTCAACTCTTGGCCCCTATGGCTACACCTTC.

This clonotype showed up just a few times. The CDR3 sequence: CASGGTGYEQYF. CDR3 in DNA: TGTGCCAGCGGGGGGACAGGCTACGAGCAGTACTTC. This rearrangement joins TRBV6-5 to TRBJ2-7; TRBD1 aligns across 8 bases. The CDR3 covers 12 residues. Germline V CDR1 and CDR2: MNHEY, SVGAGI. After removal of 8 bases from V and 3 bases from J, the junction contained 3 bases not matched to a gene.

This clonotype was detected a few times. The chain joins TRBV7-6 to TRBJ2-3; D is ambiguous. The CDR3 is 16 amino acids. The V and J ends lost 4 bases and 2 bases respectively, with 16 bases between them. CDR1 SGHVS and CDR2 FNYEAQ come from the germline V gene. The CDR3, as DNA: TGTGCCAGCAGCTCGTTGACCCAAGCGCTCACAGATACGCAGTATTTT. Protein sequence: CASSSLTQALTDTQYF.

The chain links TRBV18 to TRBJ2-3; no clear D gene. V was trimmed by 5 bases and J by 4 bases, leaving 10 bases between them. This CDR3 is 13 amino acids long. In germline, CDR1 is KGHSH, CDR2 LQKENI. The CDR3 is CASSSESADTQYF. The CDR3 DNA is TGTGCCAGCTCATCGGAAAGTGCAGATACGCAGTATTTT.

The chain couples TRBV6-6 to TRBJ1-2; D is uncertain. V lost 7 bases to trimming and J lost 2 bases, with 11 bases between them. This CDR3 has 13 amino acids. In germline, CDR1 is MNHNY, CDR2 SVGAGI (reference sequence). CDR3 protein: CASTPTGNYGYTF. In DNA form, the CDR3 reads TGTGCCAGCACCCCGACGGGGAACTATGGCTACACCTTC.